This paragraph reports one T cell receptor beta chain. The antigen is unknown. The data were obtained in a study of vaccination and CD4 T cells after COVID-19. Background on the study: Post-vaccine sampling followed dose two by a median around 74 days (range 14 to 241). Stimuli were overlapping spike peptide pools of SARS-CoV-2 and three common cold coronaviruses (HCoV-NL63, HCoV-OC43, HCoV-229E).

V lost 2 bases and J 0 bases, leaving 9 bases between the germline ends. The CDR3 contains 15 residues. Germline-derived CDR1 and CDR2 are MNHNS and SASEGT. Noted treatment: roughly 11-day PBMC culture with coronavirus spike peptide pools or control peptides (ViraFEST assay). Days 3 and 7 were when half the medium was replaced with fresh IL-2 medium. The Oncomine TCR Beta short-read assay was applied to DNA of cultured CD4+ T cells. Each CDR3 protein is one row after TCRdb ran MiXCR on the PCR reads. Here the sample spans about 21,000 distinct CDR3 sequences, approximately 53% being singletons. The chain employs TRBV6-1 and TRBJ2-3; D is unresolved. Sample: CD4+ T cells from blood, cultured in vitro. The TCR was taken from a human donor who had recovered from COVID-19. CDR3: CASSELGQSTDTQYF. In nucleotides, the CDR3 is TGTGCCAGCAGTGAATTGGGCCAGAGCACAGATACGCAGTATTTT.